This T cell receptor (beta chain) appears in the sequencing data of a study of radiation and T cells in renal cell carcinoma. General study results and limits: Top tumor clonotypes rose in blood 2 weeks post-radiation, then contracted.

Repertoires were generated with immunoSEQ multiplex PCR, while TCRdb's copy carries only in-frame clones and drops some. The data hold approximately 79,000 clones, with about four fifths observed a single time. As to time point: blood 2 weeks post-SBRT. As for treatment: 15 Gy SBRT to primary tumor, nephrectomy 4 weeks later. Remarks on this clone: Its matching antigen is unknown.

CDR3 length equals 11 residues. The germline gives CDR1 SGHVS, CDR2 FQNEAQ. Trimming stripped 3 bases from V and 8 bases from J, with 7 bases between. The sequence was obtained from a man in his 60s with renal cell carcinoma. The specimen comprised blood, sampled from a patient whose treatment included radiotherapy and nephrectomy. The chain carries TRBV7-8 and TRBJ1-2; D remains unclear. CDR3 bases: TGTGCCAGCAGCTTGGGCGCAGGCTACACCTTC. Translated: CASSLGAGYTF. Based on the CDR3 plus reference TRBV7-8 and TRBJ1-2, the full variable domain is GAGVSQSPRYKVAKRGQDVALRCDPISGHVSLFWYQQALGQGPEFLTYFQNEAQLDKSGLPSDRFFAERPEGSVSTLKIQRTQQEDSAVYLCASSLGAGYTFGSGTRLTVV.